Here is one T cell receptor beta chain with its context. Its antigen is currently not known. Base-call qualities are not available, and no considerably larger clone is one nucleotide away. This entry belongs to a study of cytomegalovirus exposure and HLA in healthy donors (dated by TCRdb to about 2017). Regarding the research as a whole: An earlier analysis of some 500 of the donors reported approximately 300 Gb of sequence data and 100 million to 130 million unique TCR beta sequences from 150 million to 200 million T cells. An early release covering roughly 640 HLA-typed donors comprised 250 to 350 gigabases of sequencing data and tens of millions of unique TCR sequences. The genetic ancestry cluster associated with self-reported Caucasian donors included 70% to 85% of the roughly 380 genotyped donors. The study aimed to test whether cataloging public T cell receptors could reveal signatures of past pathogen exposure. The study profiled the T cell repertoires of 550 to 700 subjects by immunosequencing and related them to cytomegalovirus serostatus. In addition to the first cohort of roughly 670 subjects, a separate validation cohort of 120 different subjects was used. To predict cytomegalovirus infection status, the study combined high-throughput TCR immunosequencing, statistical association of individual TCRs with disease status, and machine learning. In a later analysis, previously published TCR beta repertoires from more than 500 donors were re-analyzed and high-resolution HLA genotyping was added so that TCR occurrence patterns could be studied. The later analysis used no new phenotypic data to find candidate immune exposures, relying instead on TCR beta sequences and their occurrence across donors. To decide whether each TCR beta V gene segment behaved as functional or pseudogenic, an earlier analysis of some 580 of the donors relied on high-throughput TCR beta sequencing. Alongside the repertoire data, information on donor age, sex, ethnicity and CMV serostatus was compiled. A later genetic analysis took genome-wide SNP genotypes for 398 of the 666 donors and used that subset as a discovery cohort. Every repertoire in the discovery cohort had been generated on one and the same sequencing platform. HLA typing covered class I and class II loci at four-digit resolution. Typing coverage varied by locus: about 629-640 donors for A, B, C, DRB1 and DQB1; about 520 for DQA1; about 600 for DPA1; some 470 for DPB1. Roughly 5 DR-DQ haplotypes were handled as single units for association and clustering, since linkage in the cohort was strong. Across 300 to 400 genotyped donors of the cohort, an average of roughly 200,000 unique TCR beta nucleotide sequences per donor were sequenced, and approximately 17% of those sequences were non-productive. Paper-wide results and their limitations: Most TCR sequences were observed very rarely across donors, whereas some public TCRs were present in many individuals. When HLA alleles, especially DR and DQ, strongly co-occurred, TCR associations were difficult to assign to individual alleles. Presence/absence analyses assumed roughly uniform sequencing depth across donors, an assumption that may not hold. In this cohort, only TCR beta chains were sequenced, and detectable features were limited by the absence of alpha or paired-chain data. According to a later analysis, TCR association rates differed among HLA loci, with DRB1 alleles showing the most associated TCRs and HLA-C alleles showing the fewest. A later analysis reported that several top co-occurrence clusters appeared linked to parvovirus B19, influenza, CMV and Epstein-Barr virus. According to a later analysis, most CMV-associated TCR beta chains appeared to be HLA-restricted, and the HLA associations seemed to be driven largely by CMV exposure. In a later analysis, around 17,000 TCR beta sequences were associated with specific HLA alleles at a false discovery rate of 0.05. V-gene and J-gene trimming of TCR beta chains was associated with a missense DCLRE1C variant in a later genetic analysis, and the association was replicated in an independent cohort. The authors suggested that the approach could potentially be generalized to other disease states and immunological phenotypes. Compared with the 666-donor mean, donors in an Asian-associated ancestry cluster had fewer N-insertions in productive TCRs, according to a later genetic analysis. Compared with equally common non-associated chains, HLA-associated TCR beta chains in a later analysis were more clonally expanded and had lower generation probabilities. A cluster of highly shared sequence variants was judged likely to represent a technical artifact of the sequencing pipeline. The earlier analysis of about 600 of the donors excluded 15 to 20 rarely observed V segments, including chromosome 9 orphons, because counts were too low. Correlated functional status among segregating V segments might reflect linkage disequilibrium, but an unknown experimental factor could not be ruled out. In both the original and validation cohorts, the classifier was reported to diagnose cytomegalovirus status with high specificity and sensitivity. Because some donors lacked HLA typing at each locus, the association tests relied only on the typed subset. A further reported finding was that TCR beta sequences accurately predicted the HLA-A and HLA-B alleles for most subjects in the first cohort. In vitro tests confirmed that three of the cytomegalovirus-associated TCR beta chains recognize cytomegalovirus antigens. Some IMGT-functional V segments, including TRBV6-2 and TRBV6-3, could not be distinguished by the 87-base-pair reads and were therefore excluded. For the cohort, immune exposure information was limited to CMV serostatus. In an earlier analysis of 587 of the donors, most TCR beta V segments appeared in productive rearrangements about 90% or about 30% of the time, broadly matching IMGT annotations. In the study, around 150 TCR beta chains were listed as associated with cytomegalovirus.

According to the germline V gene, CDR1 reads KGHSH and CDR2 reads LQKENI. V trim: 5 bases; J trim: 2 bases; unmatched bases: 7. Including cysteine and phenylalanine, the CDR3 has 15 amino acids. Only CDR3 DNA is held: 45 bases, read in frame from base 1. Libraries were constructed by the immunoSEQ multiplex PCR assay. A mixture of 60 forward primers for TCR Vbeta segments and 13 reverse primers for TCR Jbeta segments was used in the multiplex PCR. The CDR3 region of rearranged TCR beta genes was amplified from genomic DNA by a multiplex PCR assay. The amplified TCR beta libraries were sequenced on the Illumina HiSeq System as 87-base-pair reads. The study's own analysis went as follows. A later analysis tallied around 82 million unique TCR beta chains across the 666 repertoires, and some 12 million of those chains were shared by two or more donors. To remove PCR and sequencing errors, raw reads were error-corrected and collapsed into unique sequences using a nearest-neighbor algorithm that merged closely related sequences. CDR3 sequences were aligned to IMGT reference sequences to assign V, D and J gene segments. For a sequence to be retained, a match of at least six nucleotides was required to both a V gene segment and a J gene segment. A rearrangement was called productive if the CDR3 had no stop codons and remained in frame with V and J, and every other rearrangement was called non-productive. Following IMGT convention, CDR3 was defined as the stretch from the second conserved V-encoded cysteine to the conserved J-encoded phenylalanine. The earlier analysis of approximately 590 of the donors excluded any sequence lacking an unambiguous match to a single V gene segment. An earlier analysis of almost 600 of the donors classified V segments as functional when productive rearrangements were above 56.7% and as segregating when the standard deviation between donors was above 5%. A statistical classification framework was built for diagnosing cytomegalovirus status from the catalog of TCR beta chain sequences. In a later analysis, V and J genes were assigned by comparing TCR nucleotide sequences against IMGT/GENE-DB human TR gene sequences. The TCRdist pipeline was used in a later analysis to assign CDR3 sequences and most-parsimonious VDJ recombination scenarios. A later analysis defined each TCR beta chain by its CDR3 amino acid sequence plus V-gene family, and excluded reads lacking a unique V-gene family. In a later analysis, several hundred highly shared, low-generation-probability nucleotide sequences were removed to address suspected cross-contamination and a sequencing artifact. A later analysis calculated a clonal expansion index for each public chain from normalized within-repertoire ranks of inferred template counts. In a later analysis, generation probabilities were computed with a VDJ recombination model fitted to out-of-frame rearrangements, and the resulting probabilities were checked against IGoR. Hypergeometric tests were used in a later analysis to score TCR-TCR, TCR-HLA and TCR-CMV co-occurrence, with a repertoire-size bias correction applied to the TCR pairs. In a later analysis, false discovery rates were estimated by permuting HLA or CMV assignments 20 times. In a later analysis, co-occurring TCRs were grouped using DBSCAN, and TCRdist sequence similarity was added for clustering within HLA-allele-positive subsets. For co-occurrence clustering, repertoires with fewer than 30,000 or more than 120,000 public chains were excluded, along with about five repertoires with anomalous nucleotide sharing. The immuneACCESS repertoire file appears here via TCRdb, limited to in-frame rearrangements. These files lack a portion of the clones; in checked studies, under half of the deficit traces to unresolved V genes, and the cause of the others is not known. V and J calls and clone size are those listed in that table; D and trimming were worked out from the DNA. For this sample there are approximately 170,000 clones; approximately 77% appear just once. The top ten hold approximately 1.5% of the sample.

The cohort was made up of 500 to 800 healthy bone marrow donors. Cohort members were all nominally healthy when sampled, although unrecorded immune exposures were likely present. The donor was CMV seronegative and was included in the group of a few hundred seronegative cohort members. Every donor gave a peripheral blood sample, and the peripheral blood mononuclear cells from that sample were used for TCR beta sequencing. The Qiagen DNeasy Blood Extraction Kit was used to extract genomic DNA from the blood cell samples. The material sequenced was PBMCs. This sequence originates from a male donor in good health and CMV-seronegative. This receptor chain uses TRBV18 and TRBJ2-3, and 7 bases in between align with TRBD1. The base sequence is TGTGCCAGCTCATCGAGGACAGGCTCCACAGATACGCAGTATTTT. It specifies CASSSRTGSTDTQYF.